A single sample gave rise to the 17 T cell receptor beta chains below, sequenced in a study of blood T cell repertoires in COVID-19. Repertoires were generated with immunoSEQ multiplex PCR, while TCRdb's copy carries only in-frame clones and drops some. The sample has 150,000 to 200,000 clones, around nine tenths seen once; the top ten hold about 12%. The sequenced sample consisted of peripheral blood. The receptors originated from a woman in her 70s with COVID-19, enrolled during active disease.

The V gene is TRBV14, the J gene TRBJ2-7; D not certain. This CDR3 contains 16 residues. In germline, CDR1 is SGHDN, CDR2 FVKESK. V was shortened by 1 base and J by 1 base, with 14 bases between the two germline ends. The CDR3 reads CASSQVLTRFSYEQYF. CDR3 nucleotides: TGTGCCAGCAGCCAAGTTTTGACACGCTTTTCCTACGAGCAGTACTTC.

V gene TRBV6-4 combines with J gene TRBJ2-7; D is perhaps TRBD2 (6 bases). Trimming pared 4 bases from V and 5 bases from J, leaving 15 bases between. This CDR3 spans 14 amino acids. Germline V gene data show CDR1 as MRHNA and CDR2 as SNTAGT. As DNA, the CDR3 is TGTGCCAGCAGTGGGGGGACTCCGAATCACGAGCAGTACTTC. This codes for CASSGGTPNHEQYF.

The gene calls are TRBV20-1 and TRBJ2-2; no clear D gene. CDR1 is DFQATT and CDR2 is SNEGSKA in the germline V gene (reference sequence). The CDR3 totals 11 residues. V was pared by 5 bases and J by 6 bases, with 7 bases between. The CDR3 protein is CSAYSPGELFF. Written as DNA, the CDR3 is TGCAGTGCTTACTCCCCCGGGGAGCTGTTTTTT.

The genes are TRBV24-1 and TRBJ2-1, with 10 bases matching TRBD1. Looked up from germline, CDR1 is KGHDR and CDR2 is SFDVKD. This CDR3 contains 16 residues. V lost 5 bases to trimming and J lost 3 bases; unmatched junction nucleotides: 6. In DNA form, the CDR3 reads TGTGCCACCAGTGCGACCGGGACAGGGGTCTACAATGAGCAGTTCTTC. It encodes CATSATGTGVYNEQFF.

This rearrangement joins TRBV20-1 to TRBJ1-2, with a weak D call TRBD1 (6 bases). The germline V gene encodes CDR1 DFQATT and CDR2 SNEGSKA (reference sequence). V was shortened by 3 bases and J by 6 bases, with 8 bases between the two germline ends. This CDR3 is 11 amino acids long. The CDR3 loop is CSASGGHGYTF. As DNA, the CDR3 is TGCAGTGCTAGTGGGGGCCATGGCTACACCTTC.

The chain is built from TRBV5-5 and TRBJ1-1; D gene uncertain. Trimming removed 0 bases at V and 7 bases at J, with 7 bases between. CDR1 is SGHKS and CDR2 is YYEKEE in the germline V gene (reference sequence). CDR3 size: 12 residues. The CDR3 sequence is CASSLEAVEAFF. In DNA, the CDR3 is TGTGCCAGCAGCTTGGAGGCGGTTGAAGCTTTCTTT.

This clone appeared once. The chain is built from TRBV7-2 and TRBJ2-7; D is undetermined. Germline-derived CDR1 and CDR2 are SGHTA and FQGNSA. The CDR3 has 14 residues. V lost 0 bases, J lost 0 bases, and 6 bases lay in between. CDR3 loop: CASSLAANSYEQYF. Written as DNA, the CDR3 is TGTGCCAGCAGCTTAGCAGCGAACTCCTACGAGCAGTACTTC. Full variable domain (missing parts from reference TRBV7-2 and TRBJ2-7): GAGVSQSPSNKVTEKGKDVELRCDPISGHTALYWYRQSLGQGLEFLIYFQGNSAPDKSGLPSDRFSAERTGGSVSTLTIQRTQQEDSAVYLCASSLAANSYEQYFGPGTRLTVT.

The chain uses TRBV28 and TRBJ2-6, with 9 bases aligning to TRBD2. CDR1 and CDR2 from the germline V gene are MDHEN and SYDVKM. The CDR3 is 19 residues long. The V segment lost 3 bases and the J segment 0 bases; nucleotides outside the gene matches: 9. CDR3 protein: CASSFLTSGLSSGANVLTF. CDR3 coding DNA: TGTGCCAGCAGTTTTCTGACTAGCGGCCTCAGCTCTGGGGCCAACGTCCTGACTTTC. Combining the CDR3 with reference TRBV28 and TRBJ2-6 gives the whole variable domain DVKVTQSSRYLVKRTGEKVFLECVQDMDHENMFWYRQDPGLGLRLIYFSYDVKMKEKGDIPEGYSVSREKKERFSLILESASTNQTSMYLCASSFLTSGLSSGANVLTFGAGSRLTVL.

The chain uses TRBV5-5 and TRBJ2-1, with TRBD1 matching 8 bases. This CDR3 contains 15 residues. V shed 0 bases, J shed 1 base, and the junction held 0 bases outside the gene matches. From germline, CDR1 is SGHKS and CDR2 YYEKEE (reference sequence). The CDR3 nucleotides read TGTGCCAGCAGCTTGGACAGGGGGTCCTACAATGAGCAGTTCTTC. This encodes CASSLDRGSYNEQFF.

The genes are TRBV3-1 (or the pseudogene TRBV3-2) and TRBJ1-5; TRBD1 is a possible D gene (5 bases). The V gene's germline CDR1 is LGHDT and CDR2 YNNKEL (reference sequence). The CDR3 has 13 amino acids. Trimming took 5 bases from V and 7 from J, leaving 12 bases between them. CDR3 in amino acids: CASSRGMGQPQHF. Here the CDR3 DNA reads TGTGCCAGCAGCAGGGGAATGGGGCAGCCCCAGCATTTT.

This clone is a singleton in its sample. The J gene is TRBJ1-5, the V gene TRBV4-1; no clear D. The V end lost 0 bases, the J end lost 6 bases, and 9 bases lay between the germline ends. The germline V gene encodes CDR1 MGHRA and CDR2 YSYEKL. CDR3 size: 14 residues. The CDR3 DNA reads TGCGCCAGCAGCCAAGATCACACACCTCAGCCCCAGCATTTT. Protein sequence: CASSQDHTPQPQHF.

V and J are TRBV27 and TRBJ2-5, with TRBD2 identical over 9 bases. The CDR3 loop spans 15 amino acids. J was trimmed by 7 bases and V by 10 bases; bases with no gene match: 16. The germline V gene encodes CDR1 MNHEY and CDR2 SMNVEV (reference sequence). CDR3 in DNA: TGTGCCACCAGGTTGGCTAGCGGGACCCTCGGGACCCAGTACTTC. Translation: CATRLASGTLGTQYF.

Only one count was recorded for this clone. V usage is TRBV6-5 and J usage is TRBJ1-5, with a weak D call TRBD1 (5 bases). This CDR3 has 15 amino acids. CDR1 is MNHEY and CDR2 is SVGAGI in the germline V gene. The germline V and J ends were trimmed by 7 bases and 0 bases, with 13 bases remaining between them. CDR3 sequence reads: CASKTTAHSNQPQHF. The CDR3 DNA reads TGTGCCAGCAAGACGACAGCACATAGCAATCAGCCCCAGCATTTT.

There are a few counts of this clone. The rearrangement joins TRBV28 to TRBJ1-1; D remains ambiguous. Germline V gives CDR1 MDHEN, CDR2 SYDVKM. The V end lost 2 bases, the J end lost 13 bases, and 11 bases lay between the germline ends. This CDR3 has 11 amino acids. The CDR3 here is CASSLGRKGFF. The CDR3 DNA is TGTGCCAGCAGTTTAGGGAGAAAGGGTTTCTTT.

This clone came up once. The chain employs TRBV30 and TRBJ2-7; D is unclear. Trimming removed 3 bases at V and 6 bases at J, with 9 bases between. CDR1 and CDR2 from the germline V gene are GTSNPN and SVGIG (reference sequence). The CDR3 is 11 residues long. The CDR3 nucleotides read TGTGCCTGGAGCGAGTTGATCGAGCAGTACTTC. Its protein is CAWSELIEQYF.

This rearrangement joins TRBV27 to TRBJ2-1; 9 bases are a match to TRBD2. The CDR3 consists of 14 residues. The V gene end was trimmed by 7 bases and the J gene end by 8 bases; junction bases not matched to a gene: 9. Germline CDR1 is MNHEY and CDR2 is SMNVEV (reference sequence). The DNA for the CDR3 is TGTGCCAGCATACCTAGCGGGAAGGCTTATGAGCAGTTCTTC. Translation gives CASIPSGKAYEQFF.

The rearrangement uses TRBV11-3 and TRBJ2-6; weak D call: TRBD2 (5 bases). V gave up 5 bases and J gave up 0 bases, with 11 bases separating them. CDR1 is SGHNT, CDR2 YENEEA, per germline. This CDR3 spans 16 amino acids. The CDR3 DNA is TGTGCCAGCAGCAGCGGACCTCACTCTGGGGCCAACGTCCTGACTTTC. Its translation: CASSSGPHSGANVLTF.